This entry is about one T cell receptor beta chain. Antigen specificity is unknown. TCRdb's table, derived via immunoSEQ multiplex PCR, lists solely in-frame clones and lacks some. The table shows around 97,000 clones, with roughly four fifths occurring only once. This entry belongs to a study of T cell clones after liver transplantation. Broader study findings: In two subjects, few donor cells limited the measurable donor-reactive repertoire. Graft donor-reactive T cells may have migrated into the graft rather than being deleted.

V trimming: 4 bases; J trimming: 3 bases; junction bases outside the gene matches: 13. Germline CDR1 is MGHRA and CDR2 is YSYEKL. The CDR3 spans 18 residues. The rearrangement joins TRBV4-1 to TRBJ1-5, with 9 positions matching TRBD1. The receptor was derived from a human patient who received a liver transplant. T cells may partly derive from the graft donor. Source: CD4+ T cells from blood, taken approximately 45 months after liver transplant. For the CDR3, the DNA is TGCGCCAGCAGCCCCCAGACAGGGGGGGTCGGTAACAATCAGCCCCAGCATTTT. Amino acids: CASSPQTGGVGNNQPQHF.